This T cell receptor (beta chain) was recorded in a study of human T cells and chemical hapten exposure. As to time point: patch test 2, 6 weeks after DPC sensitization. Described treatment: therapeutic diphenylcyclopropenone sensitization with weekly scalp DPC. The V end lost 0 bases, the J end lost 2 bases, and 12 bases lay between the germline ends. The CDR3 is 15 residues long. Per germline, CDR1 SGDLS and CDR2 YYNGEE. Each CDR3 protein gets one entry after TCRdb re-called the RACE reads with MiXCR. The table lists some 42,000 distinct CDR3 sequences, around 9% of them singletons. This clonotype was detected a few times.

The chain joins TRBV9 to TRBJ2-7; unclear D gene. The specimen comprised whole blood, sampled in connection with sensitization to the hapten diphenylcyclopropenone (DPC). The TCR sequence derives from a woman between 40 and 50 years old with alopecia areata. Some clones in this sample may be carry-over from other donors' samples. DNA of the CDR3: TGTGCCAGCAGCGTAGAGGGAAGGTCCGCCTACGAGCAGTACTTC. Protein sequence: CASSVEGRSAYEQYF.